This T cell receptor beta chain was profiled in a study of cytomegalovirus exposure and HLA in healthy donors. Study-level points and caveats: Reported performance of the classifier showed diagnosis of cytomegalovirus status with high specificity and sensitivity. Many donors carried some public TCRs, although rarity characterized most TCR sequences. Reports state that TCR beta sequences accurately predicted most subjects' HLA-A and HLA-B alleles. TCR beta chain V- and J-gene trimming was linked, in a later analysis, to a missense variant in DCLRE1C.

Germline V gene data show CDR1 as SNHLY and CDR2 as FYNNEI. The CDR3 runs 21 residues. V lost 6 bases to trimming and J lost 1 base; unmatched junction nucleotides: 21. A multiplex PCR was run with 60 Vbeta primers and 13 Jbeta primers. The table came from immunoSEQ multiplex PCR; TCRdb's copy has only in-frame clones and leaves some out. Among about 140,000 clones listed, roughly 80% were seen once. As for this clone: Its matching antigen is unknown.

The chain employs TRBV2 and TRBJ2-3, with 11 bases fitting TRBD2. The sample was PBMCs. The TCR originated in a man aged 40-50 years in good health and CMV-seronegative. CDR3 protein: CASSASNPPYSGGAGTDTQYF. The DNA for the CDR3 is TGTGCCAGCAGCGCTTCTAACCCCCCATATAGCGGGGGGGCGGGCACAGATACGCAGTATTTT.